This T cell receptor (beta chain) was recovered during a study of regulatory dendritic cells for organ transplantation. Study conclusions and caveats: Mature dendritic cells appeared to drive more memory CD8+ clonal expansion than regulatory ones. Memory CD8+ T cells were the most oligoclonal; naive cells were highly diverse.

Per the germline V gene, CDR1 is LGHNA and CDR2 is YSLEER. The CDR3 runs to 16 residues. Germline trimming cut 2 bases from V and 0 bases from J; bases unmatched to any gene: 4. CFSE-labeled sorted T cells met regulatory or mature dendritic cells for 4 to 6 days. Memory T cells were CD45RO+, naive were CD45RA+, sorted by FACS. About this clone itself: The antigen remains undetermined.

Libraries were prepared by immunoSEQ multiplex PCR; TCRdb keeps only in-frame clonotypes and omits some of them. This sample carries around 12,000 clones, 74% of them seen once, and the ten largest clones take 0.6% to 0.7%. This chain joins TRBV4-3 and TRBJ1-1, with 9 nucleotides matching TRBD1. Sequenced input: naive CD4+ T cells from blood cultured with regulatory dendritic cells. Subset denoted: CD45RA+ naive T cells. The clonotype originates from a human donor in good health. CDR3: CASSQHGTGMNTEAFF. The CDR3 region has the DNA TGCGCCAGCAGCCAACACGGGACAGGGATGAACACTGAAGCTTTCTTT.